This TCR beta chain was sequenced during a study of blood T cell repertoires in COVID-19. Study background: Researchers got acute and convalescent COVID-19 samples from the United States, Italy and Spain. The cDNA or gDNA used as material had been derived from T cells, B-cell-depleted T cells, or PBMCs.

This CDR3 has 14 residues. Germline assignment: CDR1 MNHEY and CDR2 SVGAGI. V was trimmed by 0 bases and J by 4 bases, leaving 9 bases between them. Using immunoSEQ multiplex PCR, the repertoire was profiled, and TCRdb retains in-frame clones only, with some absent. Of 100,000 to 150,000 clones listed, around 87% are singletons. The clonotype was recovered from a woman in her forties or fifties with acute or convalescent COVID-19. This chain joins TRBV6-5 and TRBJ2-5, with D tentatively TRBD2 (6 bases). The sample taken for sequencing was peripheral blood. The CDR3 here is CASSYSRGVETQYF. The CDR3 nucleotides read TGTGCCAGCAGTTACTCGCGGGGTGTAGAGACCCAGTACTTC.